This is a list of T cell receptor beta chains from one sample in a study of shared clonotypes between healthy human individuals. Clones were sequenced by immunoSEQ multiplex PCR, and TCRdb holds only the in-frame ones, with some missing. The sample carries approximately 1,500,000 clones, 95% to 99% recorded once. Sequencing used naive CD4+ T cells sorted from blood. All receptors derive from a man aged 30 to 39 in good health. The CDR3 runs from the conserved cysteine through the conserved F or W. The order of the fields is J gene, V gene, CDR3 length, clone size, D gene, CDR3 DNA, CDR3 protein. A D gene is named only where the DNA matches it firmly. Size tells how often a clone was seen (once, few, many) or the class of an expanded clone, and some rows leave it out.

j_call: TRBJ1-5; v_call: TRBV6-6; cdr3_length: 15; clone_size: -; d_call: -; cdr3_nt: TGTGCCAGCAGGCAGATTGGGACACCCAATCAGCCCCAGCATTTT; cdr3_aa: CASRQIGTPNQPQHF
j_call: TRBJ2-3; v_call: TRBV19; cdr3_length: 15; clone_size: once; d_call: TRBD1; cdr3_nt: TGTGCCAGTAGTGCGGGACAGGGTCTCACAGATACGCAGTATTTT; cdr3_aa: CASSAGQGLTDTQYF
j_call: TRBJ1-1; v_call: TRBV5-1; cdr3_length: 17; clone_size: -; d_call: TRBD1; cdr3_nt: TGCGCCAGCAGCTTGGTAGACAGGGGGCGAATTGGCACTGAAGCTTTCTTT; cdr3_aa: CASSLVDRGRIGTEAFF
j_call: TRBJ2-7; v_call: TRBV7-9; cdr3_length: 15; clone_size: -; d_call: TRBD2; cdr3_nt: TGTGCCAGCAGCTCAACTAGCGGAAGCTCCTACGAGCAGTACTTC; cdr3_aa: CASSSTSGSSYEQYF
j_call: TRBJ2-7; v_call: TRBV7-9; cdr3_length: 13; clone_size: -; d_call: -; cdr3_nt: TGTGCCAGCAGCTCGGGACTCGGTTACGAGCAGTACTTC; cdr3_aa: CASSSGLGYEQYF
j_call: TRBJ2-2; v_call: TRBV5-1; cdr3_length: 16; clone_size: -; d_call: TRBD2; cdr3_nt: TGCGCCAGCAGCTCCGGGACTAGCGGGAACACCGGGGAGCTGTTTTTT; cdr3_aa: CASSSGTSGNTGELFF
j_call: TRBJ2-3; v_call: TRBV29-1; cdr3_length: 13; clone_size: -; d_call: TRBD1; cdr3_nt: TGCAGCGTTGAGGGACAGGGGGCAGATACGCAGTATTTT; cdr3_aa: CSVEGQGADTQYF
j_call: TRBJ2-7; v_call: TRBV5-6; cdr3_length: 15; clone_size: -; d_call: -; cdr3_nt: TGTGCCAGCAGCCGGGGAAGGGGGAGCTCCTACGAGCAGTACTTC; cdr3_aa: CASSRGRGSSYEQYF
j_call: TRBJ2-1; v_call: TRBV19; cdr3_length: 16; clone_size: -; d_call: TRBD2; cdr3_nt: TGTGCCAGTAGTATCCCGCTAGCGGGAGGGCCGGGTGAGCAGTTCTTC; cdr3_aa: CASSIPLAGGPGEQFF
j_call: TRBJ1-3; v_call: TRBV18; cdr3_length: 20; clone_size: -; d_call: -; cdr3_nt: TGTGCCAGCTCTATCTTACGTCGGCAGGGTACTATCTACTCTGGAAACACCATATATTTT; cdr3_aa: CASSILRRQGTIYSGNTIYF
j_call: TRBJ1-5; v_call: TRBV5-1; cdr3_length: 13; clone_size: -; d_call: -; cdr3_nt: TGCGCCAGCAGCGTTGACAGTAATCAGCCCCAGCATTTT; cdr3_aa: CASSVDSNQPQHF
j_call: TRBJ2-4; v_call: TRBV5-6; cdr3_length: 13; clone_size: -; d_call: -; cdr3_nt: TGTGCCAGCAGCTTGACAGGGCGCAACATTCAGTACTTC; cdr3_aa: CASSLTGRNIQYF
j_call: TRBJ2-7; v_call: TRBV7-9; cdr3_length: 12; clone_size: -; d_call: -; cdr3_nt: TGTGCCAGCAGCTTAAGACAGAACGAGCAGTACTTC; cdr3_aa: CASSLRQNEQYF
j_call: TRBJ2-2; v_call: TRBV7-9; cdr3_length: 15; clone_size: -; d_call: -; cdr3_nt: TGTGCCAGCAGCCATCCTTCCAGGGTTTTCGGGGAGCTGTTTTTT; cdr3_aa: CASSHPSRVFGELFF
j_call: TRBJ1-4; v_call: TRBV27; cdr3_length: 14; clone_size: -; d_call: -; cdr3_nt: TGTGCCAGCAGTTTAGAGGGGCTGGGGCGAAAACTGTTTTTT; cdr3_aa: CASSLEGLGRKLFF
j_call: TRBJ2-1; v_call: TRBV28; cdr3_length: 14; clone_size: -; d_call: -; cdr3_nt: TGTGCCAGCAGTTTGGTGGGGTTGTACAATGAGCAGTTCTTC; cdr3_aa: CASSLVGLYNEQFF
j_call: TRBJ2-2; v_call: TRBV4-3; cdr3_length: 17; clone_size: -; d_call: TRBD1; cdr3_nt: TGCGCCAGCAGCCAAGCGCTCGGGACAGGGCTAACCGGGGAGCTGTTTTTT; cdr3_aa: CASSQALGTGLTGELFF
j_call: TRBJ2-1; v_call: TRBV7-3; cdr3_length: 15; clone_size: -; d_call: -; cdr3_nt: TGTGCCAGCAGCTCTGTAGGTACATCCTACAATGAGCAGTTCTTC; cdr3_aa: CASSSVGTSYNEQFF
j_call: TRBJ2-1; v_call: TRBV5-1; cdr3_length: 15; clone_size: -; d_call: TRBD1; cdr3_nt: TGCGCCAGCAGCCCCGACAGGGTCCCCTACAATGAGCAGTTCTTC; cdr3_aa: CASSPDRVPYNEQFF
j_call: TRBJ2-1; v_call: TRBV29-1; cdr3_length: 13; clone_size: -; d_call: -; cdr3_nt: TGCAGCGAAGAAAAGATCTCCTACAATGAGCAGTTCTTC; cdr3_aa: CSEEKISYNEQFF
j_call: TRBJ1-2; v_call: TRBV19; cdr3_length: 15; clone_size: -; d_call: -; cdr3_nt: TGTGCCAGCATTATCAGCGGGGGAGCTAACTATGGCTACACCTTC; cdr3_aa: CASIISGGANYGYTF
j_call: TRBJ2-3; v_call: TRBV18; cdr3_length: 12; clone_size: -; d_call: -; cdr3_nt: TGTGCCAGCTCACCAGGCCCCCGTAAGCAGTATTTT; cdr3_aa: CASSPGPRKQYF
j_call: TRBJ2-7; v_call: TRBV6-1; cdr3_length: 17; clone_size: -; d_call: TRBD1; cdr3_nt: TGTGCCAGCAGTGAAGCGACAGGGGGCCATCACTCCTACGAGCAGTACTTC; cdr3_aa: CASSEATGGHHSYEQYF
j_call: TRBJ2-3; v_call: TRBV28; cdr3_length: 18; clone_size: -; d_call: TRBD2; cdr3_nt: TGTGCCAGCAGTTTTGGACCACTCGCGGGAGGAGCCACAGATACGCAGTATTTT; cdr3_aa: CASSFGPLAGGATDTQYF
j_call: TRBJ2-7; v_call: TRBV5-6; cdr3_length: 14; clone_size: -; d_call: -; cdr3_nt: TGTGCCAGCAGCCGAACAGGGTCGGCCCACGAGCAGTACTTC; cdr3_aa: CASSRTGSAHEQYF
j_call: TRBJ2-7; v_call: TRBV27; cdr3_length: 15; clone_size: -; d_call: -; cdr3_nt: TGTGCCAGCAGTTTACGGGAATCGAGCTCCTACGAGCAGTACTTC; cdr3_aa: CASSLRESSSYEQYF
j_call: TRBJ2-7; v_call: TRBV27; cdr3_length: 14; clone_size: once; d_call: -; cdr3_nt: TGTGCCAGCAGTTGGCGCAGAGCTCCCTACGAGCAGTACTTC; cdr3_aa: CASSWRRAPYEQYF
j_call: TRBJ2-7; v_call: TRBV10-3; cdr3_length: 12; clone_size: -; d_call: -; cdr3_nt: TGTGCCATCAAAAACAGGACCTACGAGCAGTACTTC; cdr3_aa: CAIKNRTYEQYF
j_call: TRBJ2-1; v_call: TRBV4-3; cdr3_length: 18; clone_size: -; d_call: -; cdr3_nt: TGCGCCAGCAGCCAAGATGTTTCCGTGATAGCGCCCTACAATGAGCAGTTCTTC; cdr3_aa: CASSQDVSVIAPYNEQFF
j_call: TRBJ2-2; v_call: TRBV19; cdr3_length: 16; clone_size: -; d_call: TRBD1; cdr3_nt: TGTGCCAGTAGTATACGGGACAGGGGGCGCAACGGGGAGCTGTTTTTT; cdr3_aa: CASSIRDRGRNGELFF
j_call: TRBJ1-2; v_call: TRBV5-8; cdr3_length: 14; clone_size: -; d_call: TRBD1; cdr3_nt: TGTGCCAGCAGCCTGGGACAGGTTTACTATGGCTACACCTTC; cdr3_aa: CASSLGQVYYGYTF
j_call: TRBJ1-5; v_call: TRBV28; cdr3_length: 14; clone_size: -; d_call: -; cdr3_nt: TGTGCCAGCAGTTTCAGGGGCCTGGGTCAGCCCCAGCATTTT; cdr3_aa: CASSFRGLGQPQHF
j_call: TRBJ2-7; v_call: TRBV10-2; cdr3_length: 14; clone_size: -; d_call: -; cdr3_nt: TGCGCCAGCACCCCTAGGTTGGGCTCCTACGAGCAGTACTTC; cdr3_aa: CASTPRLGSYEQYF
j_call: TRBJ2-3; v_call: TRBV5-1; cdr3_length: 14; clone_size: -; d_call: TRBD2; cdr3_nt: TGCGCCAGCAGCTTGGTTGCGGGGGGAGATACGCAGTATTTT; cdr3_aa: CASSLVAGGDTQYF
j_call: TRBJ2-2; v_call: TRBV5-1; cdr3_length: 15; clone_size: -; d_call: -; cdr3_nt: TGCGCCAGCACCGGGGTAGATCCGAACACCGGGGAGCTGTTTTTT; cdr3_aa: CASTGVDPNTGELFF
j_call: TRBJ2-1; v_call: TRBV7-2; cdr3_length: 15; clone_size: -; d_call: TRBD2; cdr3_nt: TGTGCCAGCAGCTTAAGCGGGACGACCTACAATGAGCAGTTCTTC; cdr3_aa: CASSLSGTTYNEQFF
j_call: TRBJ2-7; v_call: TRBV5-1; cdr3_length: 15; clone_size: -; d_call: -; cdr3_nt: TGCGCCAGCAGCTGGGGAGGGACAGACTCCTACGAGCAGTACTTC; cdr3_aa: CASSWGGTDSYEQYF
j_call: TRBJ2-2; v_call: TRBV4-2; cdr3_length: 16; clone_size: -; d_call: -; cdr3_nt: TGTGCCAGCAGCCAAGAGTCTAGCGAGATCGCCGGGGAGCTGTTTTTT; cdr3_aa: CASSQESSEIAGELFF
j_call: TRBJ2-2; v_call: TRBV27; cdr3_length: 12; clone_size: -; d_call: -; cdr3_nt: TGTGCCAGCAGCTTATCGTTCGGGGAGCTGTTTTTT; cdr3_aa: CASSLSFGELFF
j_call: TRBJ2-1; v_call: TRBV2; cdr3_length: 16; clone_size: -; d_call: TRBD2; cdr3_nt: TGTGCCAGCAGAAAACCGGGACTAGCGGATTTTAATGAGCAGTTCTTC; cdr3_aa: CASRKPGLADFNEQFF
j_call: TRBJ2-1; v_call: TRBV18; cdr3_length: 20; clone_size: -; d_call: TRBD2; cdr3_nt: TGTGCCAGCACGGATTTTCGGGAGGGGGGGAGCGGGAGCTCCTACAATGAGCAGTTCTTC; cdr3_aa: CASTDFREGGSGSSYNEQFF
j_call: TRBJ2-5; v_call: TRBV27; cdr3_length: 17; clone_size: -; d_call: -; cdr3_nt: TGTGCCAGCAGTACTTACCTATCTGCCCGGGAACGCGAGACCCAGTACTTC; cdr3_aa: CASSTYLSARERETQYF
j_call: TRBJ1-3; v_call: TRBV14; cdr3_length: 15; clone_size: -; d_call: -; cdr3_nt: TGTGCCAGCAGCCAAGTCCCAGGCTCTGGAAACACCATATATTTT; cdr3_aa: CASSQVPGSGNTIYF
j_call: TRBJ2-5; v_call: TRBV7-2; cdr3_length: 13; clone_size: once; d_call: -; cdr3_nt: TGTGCCAGCAGCTTAGCGTCTCAAGAGACCCAGTACTTC; cdr3_aa: CASSLASQETQYF
j_call: TRBJ2-1; v_call: TRBV6-6; cdr3_length: 11; clone_size: -; d_call: -; cdr3_nt: TGTGCCACTGGCTCCTACAATGAGCAGTTCTTC; cdr3_aa: CATGSYNEQFF
j_call: TRBJ1-2; v_call: TRBV2; cdr3_length: 16; clone_size: -; d_call: -; cdr3_nt: TGTGCCAGCAGTGAAACAGGGACCGCAACTAACTATGGCTACACCTTC; cdr3_aa: CASSETGTATNYGYTF
j_call: TRBJ2-7; v_call: TRBV7-2; cdr3_length: 15; clone_size: -; d_call: TRBD1; cdr3_nt: TGTGCCAGCAGCTTATTGGGGGACAGGGGCTACGAGCAGTACTTC; cdr3_aa: CASSLLGDRGYEQYF
j_call: TRBJ2-7; v_call: TRBV5-1; cdr3_length: 15; clone_size: -; d_call: -; cdr3_nt: TGCGCCAGCAGCTTGATGCCAGATAGCTCCTACGAGCAGTACTTC; cdr3_aa: CASSLMPDSSYEQYF
j_call: TRBJ1-1; v_call: TRBV7-9; cdr3_length: 13; clone_size: -; d_call: -; cdr3_nt: TGTGCCAGCCCAGGCGGGGTGGACACTGAAGCTTTCTTT; cdr3_aa: CASPGGVDTEAFF
j_call: TRBJ2-2; v_call: TRBV4-1; cdr3_length: 16; clone_size: -; d_call: TRBD1; cdr3_nt: TGCGCCAGCAGCCCGTGGCCTAGGGGGCATTTCGAGGAGCTGTTTTTT; cdr3_aa: CASSPWPRGHFEELFF
j_call: TRBJ2-7; v_call: TRBV2; cdr3_length: 14; clone_size: -; d_call: TRBD2; cdr3_nt: TGTGCCAGCAGAGTTACTAGCGGACTGTACGAGCAGTACTTC; cdr3_aa: CASRVTSGLYEQYF
j_call: TRBJ2-7; v_call: TRBV2; cdr3_length: 15; clone_size: -; d_call: TRBD2; cdr3_nt: TGTGCCAGCAGTGACTTCGGGGGGGTGGTTGGCGAGCAGTACTTC; cdr3_aa: CASSDFGGVVGEQYF
j_call: TRBJ2-2; v_call: TRBV25-1; cdr3_length: 14; clone_size: -; d_call: -; cdr3_nt: TGTGCCAGCACCGTCGGGGCGAACACCGGGGAGCTGTTTTTT; cdr3_aa: CASTVGANTGELFF
j_call: TRBJ1-2; v_call: TRBV9; cdr3_length: 15; clone_size: -; d_call: TRBD1; cdr3_nt: TGTGCCAGCAGCGTAGCGGGGACAGGGAGCTATGGCTACACCTTC; cdr3_aa: CASSVAGTGSYGYTF
j_call: TRBJ2-3; v_call: TRBV5-4; cdr3_length: 13; clone_size: -; d_call: TRBD1; cdr3_nt: TGTGCCACCATGACAGGGTTCACAGATACGCAGTATTTT; cdr3_aa: CATMTGFTDTQYF